The entry below describes one T cell receptor beta chain. The CDR3 extends over 18 amino acids. The unsorted PBMC replicate PCRs were performed with about 290 ng DNA, some 30,000 T cell genomes. Ten immunoSEQ deep assay plates were used to sequence the DNA of unsorted PBMCs. In the study's own analysis: Junction-only immunoSEQ sequences carried no quality scores, so filtering differed. The assay was immunoSEQ multiplex PCR, and TCRdb's table has in-frame clones only and misses some. D and trimming were read from the DNA, whereas the V and J calls and clone size are those reported in that table. The sample carries about 470,000 clones, about four fifths recorded once. The source of the sample is a study of shared clonotypes between healthy human individuals.

V gene TRBV21-1 combines with J gene TRBJ2-1; TRBD2 reflects the table's D call only, with no check against the DNA. TRBV21-1 is a recognized pseudogene. Sequenced material: PBMCs. The clonotype originates from a woman aged 40 to 55 in good health. Some clones in this sample may be carry-over from other donors' samples. The CDR3 spells CASSNFLMAGGPYNEQFF. CDR3 in DNA: TGTGCCAGCAGCAACTTTCTAATGGCGGGAGGGCCGTATAATGAGCAGTTCTTC.